This paragraph covers one TCR beta chain sequence. This record comes from a study of shared clonotypes between healthy human individuals. The V end lost 5 bases, the J end lost 0 bases, and 23 bases lay between the germline ends. Germline V gene lookup returns CDR1 SEHNR and CDR2 FQNEAQ (reference sequence). The CDR3 has 19 residues. Produced via immunoSEQ multiplex PCR; TCRdb's table is partial and in-frame only. The data hold some 87,000 clones, with over 60% observed a single time. Sequencing input: memory CD8+ T cells sorted from blood. Stated subset: CD45RO+ cells pooled with CCR7-negative TemRA cells. The sequence was collected from a man under 40 in good health. This sequence joins TRBV7-9 and TRBJ2-1, with D perhaps TRBD1 or TRBD2 (5 bases each). This chain's CDR3 is CASSNREGTERSSYNEQFF. CDR3 bases: TGTGCCAGCAGCAACCGTGAAGGGACCGAACGGAGCTCCTACAATGAGCAGTTCTTC.